This is a list of T cell receptor beta chains from one sample in a study of cytomegalovirus exposure and HLA in healthy donors. Method: immunoSEQ multiplex PCR; TCRdb's copy keeps in-frame clones and lacks some. Of 200,000 or so clones listed, approximately 81% are singletons. The sequencing input was PBMCs. The receptors shown here come from a man in his fifties or sixties in good health and CMV-seronegative. The CDR3 runs from the conserved cysteine through the conserved F or W. Fields, in order: CDR3 protein, CDR3 DNA, clone size, D gene, J gene, V gene. D genes are given only for firm matches. Clone size is shown for a subset of rows, as once, few, many or a class of expanded clone.

CDR3 protein: CASSFSYRGGAFF
CDR3 DNA: TGTGCCAGCAGCTTCTCCTACAGGGGAGGTGCTTTCTTT
clone size: .
D gene: TRBD1
J gene: TRBJ1-1
V gene: TRBV13

CDR3 protein: CASSYDSGTQYF
CDR3 DNA: TGTGCCAGCAGCTATGACTCCGGGACCCAGTACTTC
clone size: .
D gene: .
J gene: TRBJ2-5
V gene: TRBV5-8

CDR3 protein: CASSHGFGTGLDEQYF
CDR3 DNA: TGCGCCAGCAGCCACGGGTTCGGGACAGGACTTGACGAGCAGTACTTC
clone size: .
D gene: TRBD1
J gene: TRBJ2-7
V gene: TRBV4-3

CDR3 protein: CASSAPGQGREQYF
CDR3 DNA: TGTGCCAGCAGCGCCCCGGGACAGGGACGGGAGCAGTACTTC
clone size: .
D gene: TRBD1
J gene: TRBJ2-7
V gene: TRBV9

CDR3 protein: CATSTGPGDTEAFF
CDR3 DNA: TGTGCCACCAGCACTGGTCCGGGGGACACTGAAGCTTTCTTT
clone size: .
D gene: .
J gene: TRBJ1-1
V gene: TRBV15

CDR3 protein: CASSWTGGDQPQHF
CDR3 DNA: TGTGCCAGCAGCTGGACAGGGGGGGATCAGCCCCAGCATTTT
clone size: .
D gene: TRBD1
J gene: TRBJ1-5
V gene: TRBV5-5

CDR3 protein: CASSGFGEQFF
CDR3 DNA: TGTGCCAGCAGTGGATTCGGTGAGCAGTTCTTC
clone size: few
D gene: .
J gene: TRBJ2-1
V gene: TRBV2

CDR3 protein: CASSPRPQGAPGQPQHF
CDR3 DNA: TGTGCCAGCAGTCCGAGACCACAGGGGGCGCCGGGTCAGCCCCAGCATTTT
clone size: few
D gene: TRBD1
J gene: TRBJ1-5
V gene: TRBV27

CDR3 protein: CASSQENGLQGYGYTF
CDR3 DNA: TGTGCCAGCAGCCAAGAAAACGGCCTACAGGGTTATGGCTACACCTTC
clone size: .
D gene: .
J gene: TRBJ1-2
V gene: TRBV14

CDR3 protein: CASRMGQDISYEQYF
CDR3 DNA: TGTGCCAGCAGAATGGGACAGGACATATCCTACGAGCAGTACTTC
clone size: .
D gene: TRBD1
J gene: TRBJ2-7
V gene: TRBV27

CDR3 protein: CASRTVEGQGNQPQHF
CDR3 DNA: TGTGCCAGTAGAACGGTAGAAGGACAGGGCAATCAGCCCCAGCATTTT
clone size: few
D gene: TRBD1
J gene: TRBJ1-5
V gene: TRBV19

CDR3 protein: CASSLRYGLATQYF
CDR3 DNA: TGTGCCAGCAGCCTCAGATATGGTCTGGCGACCCAGTACTTC
clone size: .
D gene: .
J gene: TRBJ2-5
V gene: TRBV9

CDR3 protein: CATSRDRRGTNEKLFF
CDR3 DNA: TGTGCCACCAGCAGAGATCGCAGGGGAACTAATGAAAAACTGTTTTTT
clone size: .
D gene: .
J gene: TRBJ1-4
V gene: TRBV15

CDR3 protein: CASSQDRSGGYHNEQFF
CDR3 DNA: TGTGCCAGCAGCCAAGATCGGTCGGGAGGGTATCACAATGAGCAGTTCTTC
clone size: .
D gene: TRBD2
J gene: TRBJ2-1
V gene: TRBV4-2

CDR3 protein: CATHGDRRHGYTF
CDR3 DNA: TGTGCCACCCATGGGGACAGGAGGCATGGCTACACCTTC
clone size: once
D gene: TRBD1
J gene: TRBJ1-2
V gene: TRBV11-2

CDR3 protein: CASSPPMLAGDTQYF
CDR3 DNA: TGTGCCAGCTCACCACCGATGCTAGCCGGAGATACGCAGTATTTT
clone size: .
D gene: .
J gene: TRBJ2-3
V gene: TRBV18

CDR3 protein: CASSSDRGLSSPLHF
CDR3 DNA: TGTGCCAGCAGTTCCGACAGGGGGTTGAGTTCACCCCTCCACTTT
clone size: .
D gene: TRBD1
J gene: TRBJ1-6
V gene: TRBV2

CDR3 protein: CASGPPSSYNEQFF
CDR3 DNA: TGTGCCAGCGGGCCGCCGAGCTCCTACAATGAGCAGTTCTTC
clone size: .
D gene: .
J gene: TRBJ2-1
V gene: TRBV5-5

CDR3 protein: CASSQGLQRGLETQYF
CDR3 DNA: TGTGCCAGCAGCCAAGGCTTGCAGCGGGGGCTAGAGACCCAGTACTTC
clone size: few
D gene: TRBD2
J gene: TRBJ2-5
V gene: TRBV4-2

CDR3 protein: CASSYSYRNTEAFF
CDR3 DNA: TGTGCCAGCAGTTACTCGTATCGGAACACTGAAGCTTTCTTT
clone size: .
D gene: .
J gene: TRBJ1-1
V gene: TRBV6-5

CDR3 protein: CASSELQPQHF
CDR3 DNA: TGTGCCAGCAGTGAACTTCAGCCCCAGCATTTT
clone size: .
D gene: .
J gene: TRBJ1-5
V gene: TRBV6-1

CDR3 protein: CASRPTSAYNEQFF
CDR3 DNA: TGTGCCAGTAGACCCACGTCGGCCTACAATGAGCAGTTCTTC
clone size: .
D gene: .
J gene: TRBJ2-1
V gene: TRBV19

CDR3 protein: CASSLGPGKNSPLHF
CDR3 DNA: TGTGCCAGCAGCTTAGGTCCAGGGAAAAATTCACCCCTCCACTTT
clone size: .
D gene: .
J gene: TRBJ1-6
V gene: TRBV11-2

CDR3 protein: CASSLRQDAYSDTQYF
CDR3 DNA: TGTGCCAGCAGCCTCCGACAGGACGCCTACTCAGATACGCAGTATTTT
clone size: .
D gene: .
J gene: TRBJ2-3
V gene: TRBV11-3

CDR3 protein: CASSIFDSNSPLHF
CDR3 DNA: TGTGCCAGTAGTATATTTGACAGTAATTCACCCCTCCACTTT
clone size: .
D gene: .
J gene: TRBJ1-6
V gene: TRBV19

CDR3 protein: CAWSSPGGGYTF
CDR3 DNA: TGTGCCTGGAGTTCGCCAGGGGGTGGCTACACCTTC
clone size: few
D gene: TRBD1
J gene: TRBJ1-2
V gene: TRBV30

CDR3 protein: CASSLQGALSGELFF
CDR3 DNA: TGTGCCAGCAGCCTTCAGGGGGCGTTGTCCGGGGAGCTGTTTTTT
clone size: .
D gene: TRBD1
J gene: TRBJ2-2
V gene: TRBV2

CDR3 protein: CASSPPSSGNYGYTF
CDR3 DNA: TGTGCCAGCTCACCACCCTCATCAGGGAACTATGGCTACACCTTC
clone size: .
D gene: .
J gene: TRBJ1-2
V gene: TRBV18

CDR3 protein: CASSTLRGGRSTDTQYF
CDR3 DNA: TGTGCCAGCAGCACATTACGCGGCGGGCGGAGCACAGATACGCAGTATTTT
clone size: few
D gene: .
J gene: TRBJ2-3
V gene: TRBV7-9

CDR3 protein: CASSPGNYGYTF
CDR3 DNA: TGTGCCAGTAGTCCAGGGAACTATGGCTACACCTTC
clone size: few
D gene: .
J gene: TRBJ1-2
V gene: TRBV19

CDR3 protein: CASRRQDFTYEQYF
CDR3 DNA: TGTGCCAGCAGGAGGCAGGACTTTACCTACGAGCAGTACTTC
clone size: few
D gene: .
J gene: TRBJ2-7
V gene: TRBV6-5

CDR3 protein: CAWSSRGYNEQFF
CDR3 DNA: TGTGCCTGGAGCAGCAGGGGATACAATGAGCAGTTCTTC
clone size: .
D gene: .
J gene: TRBJ2-1
V gene: TRBV30

CDR3 protein: CASSYKGANSGNTIYF
CDR3 DNA: TGTGCCAGCAGTTACAAAGGGGCCAACTCTGGAAACACCATATATTTT
clone size: .
D gene: .
J gene: TRBJ1-3
V gene: TRBV6-6

CDR3 protein: CASSQDPDRAYGYTF
CDR3 DNA: TGCGCCAGCAGCCAAGATCCGGACAGGGCCTATGGCTACACCTTC
clone size: .
D gene: TRBD1
J gene: TRBJ1-2
V gene: TRBV4-3

CDR3 protein: CASSPGGWALVNSNQPQHF
CDR3 DNA: TGTGCCAGTAGCCCTGGAGGGTGGGCCCTTGTGAATAGCAATCAGCCCCAGCATTTT
clone size: .
D gene: .
J gene: TRBJ1-5
V gene: TRBV19

CDR3 protein: CASRPRTANTEAFF
CDR3 DNA: TGTGCCAGCAGACCCAGGACAGCGAACACTGAAGCTTTCTTT
clone size: .
D gene: .
J gene: TRBJ1-1
V gene: TRBV6-5

CDR3 protein: CASSWTGGSKETQYF
CDR3 DNA: TGTGCCAGCAGTTGGACAGGAGGATCAAAAGAGACCCAGTACTTC
clone size: .
D gene: TRBD1
J gene: TRBJ2-5
V gene: TRBV6-6

CDR3 protein: CASSLTGGPYEQYF
CDR3 DNA: TGCGCCAGCAGCCTTACTGGAGGGCCCTACGAGCAGTACTTC
clone size: .
D gene: .
J gene: TRBJ2-7
V gene: TRBV4-1

CDR3 protein: CATSSRGDSGNTIYF
CDR3 DNA: TGTGCCACCAGCAGCAGGGGAGACTCTGGAAACACCATATATTTT
clone size: .
D gene: .
J gene: TRBJ1-3
V gene: TRBV15

CDR3 protein: CASSLPGGGRMKYF
CDR3 DNA: TGTGCCAGCAGCTTACCGGGCGGGGGCCGGATGAAGTACTTC
clone size: .
D gene: .
J gene: TRBJ2-5
V gene: TRBV11-2

CDR3 protein: CASSLDRGLSNEQFF
CDR3 DNA: TGTGCTAGCAGCTTAGACAGGGGGCTAAGCAATGAGCAGTTCTTC
clone size: .
D gene: TRBD1
J gene: TRBJ2-1
V gene: TRBV7-7

CDR3 protein: CAWSRTFLNEKLFF
CDR3 DNA: TGTGCCTGGAGCCGGACATTCCTTAATGAAAAACTGTTTTTT
clone size: .
D gene: .
J gene: TRBJ1-4
V gene: TRBV30

CDR3 protein: CASSLAGHPLTEAFF
CDR3 DNA: TGTGCCAGCAGCTTAGCGGGACACCCGTTGACTGAAGCTTTCTTT
clone size: once
D gene: .
J gene: TRBJ1-1
V gene: TRBV7-2

CDR3 protein: CASSYQQGTTEAFF
CDR3 DNA: TGTGCCAGCAGTTACCAGCAGGGGACCACTGAAGCTTTCTTT
clone size: .
D gene: .
J gene: TRBJ1-1
V gene: TRBV6-5

CDR3 protein: CASSLKSADTQYF
CDR3 DNA: TGTGCCAGCAGCCTAAAGTCCGCAGATACGCAGTATTTT
clone size: .
D gene: .
J gene: TRBJ2-3
V gene: TRBV7-7

CDR3 protein: CASSLTRGDTEAFF
CDR3 DNA: TGTGCCAGCTCACTGACTCGGGGGGACACTGAAGCTTTCTTT
clone size: few
D gene: .
J gene: TRBJ1-1
V gene: TRBV18

CDR3 protein: CASSEGNGGTQYF
CDR3 DNA: TGTGCCAGCAGTGAAGGCAATGGAGGGACCCAGTACTTC
clone size: .
D gene: .
J gene: TRBJ2-5
V gene: TRBV2

CDR3 protein: CASSFRARWPDTQYF
CDR3 DNA: TGTGCCAGCAGCTTCAGGGCTAGGTGGCCGGATACGCAGTATTTT
clone size: .
D gene: .
J gene: TRBJ2-3
V gene: TRBV5-6

CDR3 protein: CASSLGGGIYGYTF
CDR3 DNA: TGTGCCAGCAGCTTGGGGGGCGGGATCTATGGCTACACCTTC
clone size: few
D gene: .
J gene: TRBJ1-2
V gene: TRBV5-6

CDR3 protein: CASSTSGGLQGPYNEQFF
CDR3 DNA: TGCGCCAGCAGCACGAGCGGGGGGTTACAGGGCCCCTACAATGAGCAGTTCTTC
clone size: .
D gene: TRBD2
J gene: TRBJ2-1
V gene: TRBV4-1